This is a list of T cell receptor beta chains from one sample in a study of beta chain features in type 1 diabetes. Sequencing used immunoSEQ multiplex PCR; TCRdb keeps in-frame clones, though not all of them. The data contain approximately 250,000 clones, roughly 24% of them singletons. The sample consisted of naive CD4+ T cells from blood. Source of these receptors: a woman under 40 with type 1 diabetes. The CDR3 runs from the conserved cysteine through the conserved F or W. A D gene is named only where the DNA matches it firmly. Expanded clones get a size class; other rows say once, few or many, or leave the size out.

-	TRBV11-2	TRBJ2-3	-	CASSLVPFTDTQYF	TGTGCCAGCAGCTTAGTCCCTTTCACAGATACGCAGTATTTT
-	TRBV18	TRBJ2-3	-	CASSLALPGTDTQYF	TGTGCCAGCTCACTCGCCCTACCAGGAACAGATACGCAGTATTTT
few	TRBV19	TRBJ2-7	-	CASSNMFYEQYF	TGTGCCAGTAGTAATATGTTCTACGAGCAGTACTTC
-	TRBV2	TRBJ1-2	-	CASSEDGLSPSDGYTF	TGTGCCAGCAGTGAGGACGGTCTATCCCCTAGCGATGGCTACACCTTC
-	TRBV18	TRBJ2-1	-	CASSPLVSSMENEQFF	TGTGCCAGCTCACCATTGGTTAGCTCGATGGAAAATGAGCAGTTCTTC
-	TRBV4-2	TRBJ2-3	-	CASSPLETDTQYF	TGTGCCAGCAGCCCTCTAGAGACAGATACGCAGTATTTT
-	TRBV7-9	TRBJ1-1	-	CASSLEGANTEAFF	TGTGCCAGCAGCTTAGAAGGGGCGAACACTGAAGCTTTCTTT
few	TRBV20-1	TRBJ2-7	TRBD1	CSADRGYEQYF	TGCAGTGCGGACAGGGGCTACGAGCAGTACTTC
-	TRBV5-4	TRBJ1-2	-	CASSLLGGRGYTF	TGTGCCAGCAGCTTGCTGGGGGGTCGGGGCTACACCTTC
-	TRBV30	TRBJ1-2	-	CAWNGGGPYGYTF	TGTGCCTGGAACGGAGGCGGCCCGTATGGCTACACCTTC
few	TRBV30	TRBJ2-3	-	CAWSNIDTQYF	TGTGCCTGGAGTAACATAGATACGCAGTATTTT
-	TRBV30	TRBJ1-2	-	CAWSYSRGYTF	TGTGCCTGGAGTTACAGTCGGGGCTACACCTTC
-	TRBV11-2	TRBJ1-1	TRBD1	CASSLLTGQINMNTEAFF	TGTGCCAGCAGCTTACTGACGGGACAGATTAACATGAACACTGAAGCTTTCTTT
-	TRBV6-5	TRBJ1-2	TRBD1	CASSSAGTASKGYTF	TGTGCCAGCAGTTCCGCTGGGACAGCAAGCAAGGGCTACACCTTC
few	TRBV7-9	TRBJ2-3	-	CASSPYGSADTQYF	TGTGCCAGCAGCCCTTACGGGAGTGCAGATACGCAGTATTTT
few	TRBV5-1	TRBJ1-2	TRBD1	CASSLEGQGGGYTF	TGCGCCAGCAGCTTGGAAGGACAGGGAGGCGGCTACACCTTC
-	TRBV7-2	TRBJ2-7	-	CASSFSLYEQYF	TGTGCCAGCAGCTTCTCCCTTTACGAGCAGTACTTC
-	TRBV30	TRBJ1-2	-	CAWERGDYGYTF	TGTGCCTGGGAACGGGGTGACTATGGCTACACCTTC
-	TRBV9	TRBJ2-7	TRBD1	CASSGGGGGRGQYEQYF	TGTGCCAGCAGCGGGGGAGGAGGGGGCAGGGGGCAGTACGAGCAGTACTTC